The 2 T cell receptor beta chains below all came from one sample that was sequenced in a study of post-analysis software for immune sequencing data (dated by TCRdb to the mid-2010s). The method behind the library was PCR. The sequencer listed for this sample is Illumina HiSeq 2500. To reduce PCR and sequencing biases, unique molecular identifiers were incorporated into the TCR beta cDNA libraries. In-frame beta chains were kept once TCRdb had trimmed the public reads at Q25 with fastp and called clones with MiXCR. Every entry covers one CDR3 protein and lists the most common genes and DNA from its rows. For this sample the table gives hundreds of thousands of distinct CDR3 sequences, of which 55% to 70% were detected only once. About 11% of the sample is held by the ten biggest clonotypes. The full study reports these points: Significantly higher frequencies in patients than in controls were found for about 5 TRBV segments, including TRBV5-6, TRBV5-1 and TRBV20-1.

Their target antigens are unknown. Sample: blood. All receptors come from a girl aged 2 to 10 with multiple sclerosis.

The V gene is TRBV20-1, the J gene TRBJ2-1; 8 bases are shared with TRBD1. J was trimmed by 3 bases and V by 7 bases; bases with no gene match: 8. Germline V CDR1 and CDR2: DFQATT, SNEGSKA (reference sequence). This CDR3 contains 14 residues. The CDR3 spells CSVRDRTLYNEQFF. DNA for the CDR3: TGCAGTGTACGGGACAGGACTCTCTACAATGAGCAGTTCTTC.

This clonotype came up a few times. The J gene is TRBJ2-1, the V gene TRBV18, with 12 positions matching TRBD2. The germline gives CDR1 KGHSH, CDR2 LQKENI. The junction had 4 bases not matched to a gene; V was cut back by 0 bases and J by 4 bases. The CDR3 consists of 17 residues. For the CDR3, the DNA is TGTGCCAGCTCACCACCGACTAGCGGGAGTAGGTACAATGAGCAGTTCTTC. It codes for CASSPPTSGSRYNEQFF.